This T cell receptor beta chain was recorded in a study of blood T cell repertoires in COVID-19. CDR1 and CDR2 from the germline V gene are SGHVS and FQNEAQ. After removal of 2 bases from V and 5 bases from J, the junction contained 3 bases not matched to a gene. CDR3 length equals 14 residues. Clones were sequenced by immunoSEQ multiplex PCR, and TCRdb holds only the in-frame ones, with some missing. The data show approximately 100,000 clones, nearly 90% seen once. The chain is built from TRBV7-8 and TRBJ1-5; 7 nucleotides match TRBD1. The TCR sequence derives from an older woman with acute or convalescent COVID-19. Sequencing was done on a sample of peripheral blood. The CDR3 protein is CASSLTGVDQPQHF. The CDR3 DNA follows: TGTGCCAGCAGCTTAACAGGGGTGGATCAGCCCCAGCATTTT.